The present T cell receptor (beta chain) was sequenced within a study of T cell responses to AZD1222 COVID-19 vaccine. Findings and caveats of the study: Among spike-specific TCRs, nearly half reportedly target unmutated variant regions.

This clone was detected a few times. The antigen is undetermined. Generated by immunoSEQ multiplex PCR, the TCRdb table keeps only in-frame clones and is missing some. The data hold 150,000 to 250,000 clones, with approximately 90% observed a single time. The source of this sequence is an adult who received the AZD1222 COVID-19 vaccine. Source: peripheral blood, taken 28 days after the second AZD1222 dose.

This CDR3 is CASSHRGRSGNTIYF. The CDR3 DNA follows: TGTGCCAGCAGCCACAGGGGGCGGTCTGGAAACACCATATATTTT. V and J are TRBV7-2 and TRBJ1-3, with TRBD1 identical over 9 bases. V shed 5 bases, J shed 1 base, and the junction held 3 bases outside the gene matches. From germline, CDR1 is SGHTA and CDR2 FQGNSA. This CDR3 comprises 15 residues.